This passage covers 30 T cell receptor beta chains from one sample sequenced in a study of shared clonotypes between healthy human individuals. The data were produced by immunoSEQ multiplex PCR, yet TCRdb's version contains in-frame clones alone and is incomplete. This repertoire shows 650,000 to 700,000 clones, about 90% found once; its top ten account for about 34%. Sequenced: memory CD8+ T cells from PBMCs. Indicated subset: CD45RO+ cells pooled with CCR7-negative TemRA cells. The source of these receptors is a man between 18 and 29 years old in good health. Some clones in this sample may be carry-over from other donors' samples.

The genes are TRBV7-9 and TRBJ1-1; 8 nucleotides align to TRBD1. Germline lookup yields CDR1 SEHNR and CDR2 FQNEAQ (reference sequence). The CDR3 consists of 14 residues. The trim removed 4 bases at V and 4 bases at J, leaving 5 bases unmatched. The CDR3 loop reads CASSSYRGGTEAFF. The CDR3, as DNA: TGTGCCAGCAGCTCCTACAGGGGGGGCACTGAAGCTTTCTTT.

The gene calls are TRBV14 and TRBJ2-7, with TRBD2 identical over 7 bases. Germline CDR1 and CDR2: SGHDN and FVKESK. V lost 2 bases to trimming and J lost 0 bases; unmatched junction nucleotides: 13. The CDR3 sequence is 18 residues long. In DNA, the CDR3 is TGTGCCAGCAGCCAACACGGCAGGGAGGGCTCGAGCTCCTACGAGCAGTACTTC. Encoded protein: CASSQHGREGSSSYEQYF. Full variable domain (rest looked up from reference TRBV14 and TRBJ2-7): EAGVTQFPSHSVIEKGQTVTLRCDPISGHDNLYWYRRVMGKEIKFLLHFVKESKQDESGMPNNRFLAERTGGTYSTLKVQPAELEDSGVYFCASSQHGREGSSSYEQYFGPGTRLTVT.

The chain uses TRBV14 and TRBJ2-5; possibly TRBD2 for D (5 bases). The V gene lost 3 bases and the J gene lost 5 bases, with 10 bases spanning the gap. CDR3 length: 13 residues. Germline CDR1 is SGHDN and CDR2 is FVKESK. The CDR3: CASSHGRRETQYF. The CDR3 nucleotides read TGTGCCAGCAGCCATGGCCGGAGGGAGACCCAGTACTTC.

The rearrangement links TRBV9 to TRBJ2-2, with no clear D. Trimming removed 4 bases from V and 7 bases from J, with 11 bases in between. CDR1 and CDR2 from the germline V gene are SGDLS and YYNGEE. The CDR3 totals 13 residues. CDR3 coding DNA: TGTGCCAGCAGCCTACCCCAGCGCGGGGAGCTGTTTTTT. This encodes CASSLPQRGELFF.

This clone was seen more than once but under ten times. The genes are TRBV9 and TRBJ2-2; possible D gene TRBD1, 6 bases. V dropped 3 bases and J dropped 6 bases, with 15 bases sitting between them. The V gene's germline CDR1 is SGDLS and CDR2 YYNGEE. The CDR3 contains 15 residues. The CDR3 DNA sequence: TGTGCCAGCAGCGGAGGGAACAGGGTCCCCGGGGAGCTGTTTTTT. It is translated as CASSGGNRVPGELFF.

The chain recombines TRBV28 with TRBJ2-2; tentative D call: TRBD1 (7 bases). V was clipped by 4 bases and J by 7 bases, with 10 bases between them. CDR1 is MDHEN and CDR2 is SYDVKM in the germline V gene. The CDR3 consists of 13 residues. This chain's CDR3 is CASSWQGGGELFF. CDR3 coding DNA: TGTGCCAGCAGTTGGCAGGGGGGCGGGGAGCTGTTTTTT.

V is TRBV7-3 and J is TRBJ1-2; perhaps TRBD1 as D (6 bases). The CDR3 is 12 amino acids. Germline lookup yields CDR1 SGHTA and CDR2 FQGTGA. V was pared by 10 bases and J by 3 bases, with 12 bases between. As DNA, the CDR3 is TGTGCCACCGCGGGGGCGGACTATGGCTACACCTTC. Its protein product is CATAGADYGYTF. Variable domain in full (rest from reference TRBV7-3 and TRBJ1-2): GAGVSQTPSNKVTEKGKYVELRCDPISGHTALYWYRQSLGQGPEFLIYFQGTGAADDSGLPNDRFFAVRPEGSVSTLKIQRTERGDSAVYLCATAGADYGYTFGSGTRLTVV.

Of note for this clone: This sample includes further DNA sequences coding for the same CDR3. V and J are TRBV7-9 and TRBJ2-1; 11 bases match TRBD2. Germline CDR1 is SEHNR and CDR2 is FQNEAQ (reference sequence). This CDR3 has 16 amino acids. Losses at the gene ends were 3 bases for V and 4 bases for J; bases not matched to a gene: 5. CDR3 bases: TGTGCCAGCAGCTTGCGACTAGCGGGAAATTACAATGAGCAGTTCTTC. It is translated as CASSLRLAGNYNEQFF.

This sequence joins TRBV6-5 and TRBJ1-1; D gene ambiguous. The CDR3 runs 13 residues. The V end was cut by 11 bases, the J end by 7 bases, with 20 bases between. CDR1 is MNHEY and CDR2 is SVGAGI in the germline V gene. CDR3 in amino acids: CAAGPGPTLEAFF. DNA for the CDR3: TGTGCCGCGGGCCCGGGCCCTACTCTTGAAGCTTTCTTT.

The rearrangement joins TRBV19 to TRBJ2-7, with 10 positions matching TRBD2. The germline V gene encodes CDR1 LNHDA and CDR2 SQIVND (reference sequence). The CDR3 has 16 residues. V lost 3 bases and J lost 0; bases outside the gene matches: 5. CDR3 residues: CASSILAGGDSYEQYF. The CDR3 DNA reads TGTGCCAGTAGTATCTTAGCGGGGGGAGACTCCTACGAGCAGTACTTC.

V usage is TRBV29-1 and J usage is TRBJ1-2, with TRBD1 identical over 9 bases. CDR1 is SQVTM and CDR2 is ANQGSEA in the germline V gene. V was pared by 5 bases and J by 7 bases, with 8 bases of the junction left unmatched. The CDR3 sequence is 13 residues long. The CDR3 region is CSVPGTGMRGYTF. CDR3 nucleotides: TGCAGCGTTCCCGGGACAGGGATGCGTGGCTACACCTTC. The whole variable domain, remainder taken from reference TRBV29-1 and TRBJ1-2, is SAVISQKPSRDICQRGTSLTIQCQVDSQVTMMFWYRQQPGQSLTLIATANQGSEATYESGFVIDKFPISRPNLTFSTLTVSNMSPEDSSIYLCSVPGTGMRGYTFGSGTRLTVV.

This chain links TRBV7-9 with TRBJ2-1, with TRBD2 identical over 9 bases. There are 15 residues in the CDR3. Unmatched junction bases numbered 8, after V lost 1 base and J lost 10 bases. CDR1 is SEHNR and CDR2 is FQNEAQ in the germline V gene (reference sequence). Written as DNA, the CDR3 is TGTGCCAGCAGCTTAGATCCGCTAGCGGGAAACGAGCAGTTCTTC. This gives the protein CASSLDPLAGNEQFF.

This clone has a single count. The chain couples TRBV7-6 to TRBJ2-3, with D perhaps TRBD2 (5 bases). This CDR3 contains 14 residues. Per the germline V gene, CDR1 is SGHVS and CDR2 is FNYEAQ. V lost 5 bases and J lost 3, with 12 bases in between. CDR3 region: CASSLSVRTDTQYF. DNA of the CDR3: TGTGCCAGCAGCCTTAGCGTGCGTACAGATACGCAGTATTTT.

This clone appeared once. Here the CDR3 reads CASSSSSGEIAYEQYF. The DNA of the CDR3 is TGTGCCAGCAGTTCCTCTAGCGGAGAGATCGCCTACGAGCAGTACTTC. The J gene is TRBJ2-7, the V gene TRBV6-5, with 7 bases lining up with TRBD2. The CDR3 runs to 16 residues. CDR1 and CDR2 (germline): MNHEY, SVGAGI. V shed 4 bases, J shed 2 bases, and the junction held 11 bases outside the gene matches.

The J gene is TRBJ2-7, the V gene TRBV7-9; 9 bases agree with TRBD2. The CDR3 consists of 18 residues. Germline V gene lookup returns CDR1 SEHNR and CDR2 FQNEAQ (reference sequence). The junction had 14 bases not matched to a gene; V was cut back by 5 bases and J by 0 bases. This CDR3 is CASSPGPGTSSSSYEQYF. The CDR3 DNA reads as TGTGCCAGCAGCCCGGGACCCGGGACTAGCTCCAGCTCCTACGAGCAGTACTTC.

This rearrangement joins TRBV9 to TRBJ2-5; TRBD2 matches at 12 bases. Germline CDR1 and CDR2: SGDLS and YYNGEE. This CDR3 has 15 residues. V gave up 3 bases and J gave up 5 bases; unmatched junction bases: 5. CDR3 bases: TGTGCCAGCAGCGCACTAGCGGGAGGAACGGAGACCCAGTACTTC. Residues: CASSALAGGTETQYF.

The rearrangement links TRBV28 to TRBJ1-5; D unclear. The germline V gene has CDR1 MDHEN and CDR2 SYDVKM. The CDR3 runs to 14 residues. The V end was cut by 6 bases, the J end by 1 base, with 10 bases between. The CDR3 loop reads CASRFHGSNQPQHF. The CDR3 DNA follows: TGTGCCAGCAGATTCCATGGCAGCAATCAGCCCCAGCATTTT.

This rearrangement joins TRBV4-2 to TRBJ2-5, with 7 bases fitting TRBD2. The germline V gene has CDR1 LGHNA and CDR2 YNFKEQ. J lost 5 bases, V lost 0 bases, and 9 bases had no gene match. The CDR3 runs to 16 residues. DNA for the CDR3: TGTGCCAGCAGCCAAGATACCGCGGGAGCGGGGGAGACCCAGTACTTC. Protein product: CASSQDTAGAGETQYF.

This clone has just one count. V usage is TRBV9 and J usage is TRBJ2-1; 8 nucleotides line up with TRBD2. This CDR3 is 15 amino acids long. The germline CDR1 and CDR2 sequences are SGDLS and YYNGEE. V was pared by 2 bases and J by 7 bases, with 8 bases of the junction left unmatched. In DNA form, the CDR3 reads TGTGCCAGCAGCGTTAGCGGGACTATTAATAATGAGCAGTTCTTC. Translation gives CASSVSGTINNEQFF.

The chain's CDR3 is CASSPSTGTYTEAFF. CDR3 in DNA: TGTGCCAGCAGTCCCTCGACAGGGACATACACTGAAGCTTTCTTT. The V gene is TRBV27, the J gene TRBJ1-1; 7 bases match TRBD1. V was pared by 5 bases and J by 3 bases, with 9 bases of the junction left unmatched. Germline V gene lookup returns CDR1 MNHEY and CDR2 SMNVEV (reference sequence). The CDR3 extends over 15 amino acids.

The rearrangement joins TRBV28 to TRBJ2-7, with D possibly being TRBD2 (5 bases). The V gene lost 2 bases and the J gene lost 6 bases, with 14 bases spanning the gap. The CDR3 totals 14 residues. The germline gives CDR1 MDHEN, CDR2 SYDVKM. CDR3 in DNA: TGTGCCAGCAGTTTAGAGGGTATTATCGGCGAGCAGTACTTC. Protein sequence: CASSLEGIIGEQYF.

This clone was found many times. The sample contains more than one DNA sequence encoding this CDR3. The V and J genes are TRBV7-2 and TRBJ1-1, with 9 nucleotides matching TRBD1. CDR1 is SGHTA, CDR2 FQGNSA, per germline. CDR3 length: 14 residues. After removal of 0 bases from V and 5 bases from J, the junction contained 1 base not matched to a gene. CDR3 sequence: CASSLAGTGTEAFF. The CDR3, as DNA: TGTGCCAGCAGCTTAGCGGGGACAGGGACTGAAGCTTTCTTT.

Only a few counts were recorded for this clone. V gene TRBV13 combines with J gene TRBJ1-1; TRBD1 aligns across 7 bases. In germline, CDR1 is PRHDT, CDR2 FYEKMQ (reference sequence). V shed 0 bases and J 5 bases; nucleotides not matched to a gene: 3. This CDR3 contains 14 residues. DNA of the CDR3: TGTGCCAGCAGCTTAGGGGACAGGAAAACTGAAGCTTTCTTT. Translating gives CASSLGDRKTEAFF.

The V and J genes are TRBV7-6 and TRBJ2-1; D perhaps matches TRBD2 (6 bases). The CDR3 has 16 amino acids. Germline-derived CDR1 and CDR2 are SGHVS and FNYEAQ. V lost 5 bases and J lost 7, with 21 bases in between. This chain's CDR3 is CASSELPRDSQNEQFF. CDR3 nucleotide sequence: TGTGCCAGCAGCGAACTCCCCCGGGACTCCCAAAATGAGCAGTTCTTC. Drawing the rest from reference TRBV7-6 and TRBJ2-1, the complete variable domain is GAGVSQSPRYKVTKRGQDVALRCDPISGHVSLYWYRQALGQGPEFLTYFNYEAQQDKSGLPNDRFSAERPEGSISTLTIQRTEQRDSAMYRCASSELPRDSQNEQFFGPGTRLTVL.

The gene calls are TRBV5-1 and TRBJ2-1; 8 bases are a match to TRBD2. CDR3 length: 15 amino acids. Germline CDR1 SGHRS, CDR2 YFSETQ. Unmatched junction bases numbered 3, after V lost 1 base and J lost 3 bases. DNA for the CDR3: TGCGCCAGCAGCTTGCCCACTAGCGGCTACAATGAGCAGTTCTTC. It is translated as CASSLPTSGYNEQFF.

The CDR3 protein is CASSPAGTYEQYF. The CDR3, as DNA: TGTGCCAGCAGCCCCGCCGGTACCTACGAGCAGTACTTC. This chain connects TRBV7-7 to TRBJ2-7, with no clear D. Germline values: CDR1 SSHAT, CDR2 FNYEAQ (reference sequence). The CDR3 contains 13 residues. Between the trimmed V and J ends, which lost 5 bases and 2 bases, there was a span of 10 bases.

This rearrangement joins TRBV7-6 to TRBJ2-7, with 10 bases fitting TRBD2. Trimming cost V 4 bases and J 0 bases; bases outside gene matches: 9. Germline-derived CDR1 and CDR2 are SGHVS and FNYEAQ. This CDR3 contains 17 residues. CDR3 nucleotide sequence: TGTGCCAGCAGCTATCTTACTAGCGGGACGTTCTCCTACGAGCAGTACTTC. This codes for CASSYLTSGTFSYEQYF.

CDR3 region: CASSDGRSYEQYF. As DNA, the CDR3 is TGCGCCAGCAGTGACGGGAGGTCCTACGAGCAGTACTTC. This chain joins TRBV10-2 and TRBJ2-7; 7 bases line up with TRBD2. The CDR3 extends over 13 amino acids. The V gene's germline CDR1 is WSHSY and CDR2 SAAADI. J was trimmed by 1 base and V by 3 bases; bases with no gene match: 0.

The count of this clone is one. The chain recombines TRBV28 with TRBJ2-7, with 7 bases matching TRBD1. Germline V gives CDR1 MDHEN, CDR2 SYDVKM. Losses at the gene ends were 6 bases for V and 12 bases for J; bases not matched to a gene: 17. The CDR3 is 14 residues long. The CDR3 region has the DNA TGTGCCAGCAGCTCCTCCGACAGGGTCGGGGTCCGGTACTTC. It encodes CASSSSDRVGVRYF.

The V and J genes are TRBV7-9 and TRBJ1-4, with TRBD1 identical over 8 bases. After removal of 7 bases from V and 7 bases from J, the junction contained 5 bases not matched to a gene. Germline values: CDR1 SEHNR, CDR2 FQNEAQ (reference sequence). This CDR3 has 13 residues. CDR3 sequence (DNA): TGTGCCAGCAACACAGGGGGTAGTGAAAAACTGTTTTTT. This encodes CASNTGGSEKLFF.